The rows below give T cell receptor beta chains drawn from one sample of a study of blood T cell repertoires in COVID-19. Profiled with immunoSEQ multiplex PCR; TCRdb holds only in-frame clones, not every one. The sample holds under 250,000 clones; over 70% are singletons and the top ten take 2.9%. Sequencing input: peripheral blood. All receptors come from a man in his forties or fifties with active or convalescent COVID-19. Each CDR3 is given with its conserved first and last residue. Each record gives: V gene, D gene, J gene, clone size, CDR3 protein, CDR3 DNA. A D gene is named only where the DNA matches it firmly. Size tells how often a clone was seen (once, few, many) or the class of an expanded clone, and some rows leave it out.

>TRBV28|-|TRBJ2-5|-
CASSLPGRETQYF
TGTGCCAGCAGTTTACCGGGTAGAGAGACCCAGTACTTC
>TRBV13|-|TRBJ1-4|-
CASSHSPEKLFF
TGTGCCAGCAGTCACTCCCCCGAAAAACTGTTTTTT
>TRBV4-2|TRBD2|TRBJ2-7|-
CASSPSSSGRTYEQYF
TGTGCCAGCAGCCCGAGTTCTAGCGGGAGAACCTACGAGCAGTACTTC
>TRBV5-8|-|TRBJ1-5|-
CASSGGVEGNQPQHF
TGTGCCAGCAGCGGAGGGGTAGAAGGGAATCAGCCCCAGCATTTT
>TRBV5-4|TRBD2|TRBJ2-1|-
CASSPGLAGVYNEQFF
TGTGCCAGCAGCCCGGGACTAGCGGGAGTTTACAATGAGCAGTTCTTC
>TRBV7-3|TRBD1|TRBJ2-1|-
CASSRQGWDNEQFF
TGTGCCAGCAGCCGACAGGGTTGGGACAATGAGCAGTTCTTC
>TRBV19|-|TRBJ1-4|-
CASSATAGVGEKLFF
TGTGCCAGTAGTGCGACTGCCGGGGTCGGTGAAAAACTGTTTTTT
>TRBV18|-|TRBJ1-4|-
CASSPSPEGEKLFF
TGTGCCAGCTCACCCTCCCCGGAGGGGGAAAAACTGTTTTTT
>TRBV27|-|TRBJ1-2|-
CALTGGRGYTF
TGTGCCTTAACCGGGGGGCGCGGCTACACCTTC
>TRBV6-5|TRBD2|TRBJ2-1|-
CATRLAGGGNEQFF
TGTGCCACTCGACTAGCGGGGGGTGGCAATGAGCAGTTCTTC
>TRBV29-1|-|TRBJ1-5|-
CSAGDQPQHF
TGCAGCGCCGGAGATCAGCCCCAGCATTTT
>TRBV7-2|-|TRBJ2-1|once
CASSPGQPITYNEQFF
TGTGCCAGCAGCCCCGGACAGCCAATTACCTACAATGAGCAGTTCTTC
>TRBV7-6|TRBD1|TRBJ1-1|-
CASSYNRGRLGTEAFF
TGTGCCAGCAGTTATAACAGGGGGCGGTTAGGAACTGAAGCTTTCTTT
>TRBV19|-|TRBJ1-2|-
CASSVLSGVSYGYTF
TGTGCCAGTAGTGTCCTGTCGGGGGTTAGCTATGGCTACACCTTC